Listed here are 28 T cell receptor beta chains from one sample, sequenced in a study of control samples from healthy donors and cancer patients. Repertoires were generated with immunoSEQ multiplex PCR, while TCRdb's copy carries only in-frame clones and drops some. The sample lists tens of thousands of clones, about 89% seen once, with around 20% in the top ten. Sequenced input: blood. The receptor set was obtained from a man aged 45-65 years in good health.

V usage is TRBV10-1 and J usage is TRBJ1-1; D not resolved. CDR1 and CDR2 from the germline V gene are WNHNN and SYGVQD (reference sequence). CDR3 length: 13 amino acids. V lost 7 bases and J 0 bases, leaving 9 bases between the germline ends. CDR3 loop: CASTQDLNTEAFF. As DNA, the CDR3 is TGCGCCAGCACCCAGGACTTGAACACTGAAGCTTTCTTT.

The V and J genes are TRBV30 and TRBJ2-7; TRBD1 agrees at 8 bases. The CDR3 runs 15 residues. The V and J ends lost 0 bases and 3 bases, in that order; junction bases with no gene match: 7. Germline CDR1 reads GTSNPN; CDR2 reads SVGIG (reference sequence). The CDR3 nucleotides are TGTGCCTGGAGTGTAGGGACAGGCCGATTCTACGAGCAGTACTTC. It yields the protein CAWSVGTGRFYEQYF.

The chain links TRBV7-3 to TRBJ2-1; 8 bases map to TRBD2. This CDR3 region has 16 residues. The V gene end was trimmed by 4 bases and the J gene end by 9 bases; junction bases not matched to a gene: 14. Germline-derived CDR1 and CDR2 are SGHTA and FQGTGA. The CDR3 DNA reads TGTGCCAGCAGCTCCCAAGCGGGAGCTGCATATGGTGAGCAGTTCTTC. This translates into CASSSQAGAAYGEQFF.

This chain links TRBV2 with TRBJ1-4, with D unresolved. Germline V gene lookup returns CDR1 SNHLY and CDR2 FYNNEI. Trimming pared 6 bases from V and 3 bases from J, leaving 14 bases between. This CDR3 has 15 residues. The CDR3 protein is CASRTSGSPNEKLFF. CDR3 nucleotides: TGTGCCAGCAGGACCTCCGGGAGTCCTAATGAAAAACTGTTTTTT. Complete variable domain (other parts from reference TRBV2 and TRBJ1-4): EPEVTQTPSHQVTQMGQEVILRCVPISNHLYFYWYRQILGQKVEFLVSFYNNEISEKSEIFDDQFSVERPDGSNFTLKIRSTKLEDSAMYFCASRTSGSPNEKLFFGSGTQLSVL.

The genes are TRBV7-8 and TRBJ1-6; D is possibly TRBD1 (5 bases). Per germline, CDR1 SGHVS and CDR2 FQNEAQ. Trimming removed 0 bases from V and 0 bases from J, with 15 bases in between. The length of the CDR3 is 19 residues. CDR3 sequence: CASSLAPGPRSSYNSPLHF. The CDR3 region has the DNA TGTGCCAGCAGCTTAGCCCCGGGACCGCGGAGCTCCTATAATTCACCCCTCCACTTT.

The CDR3 DNA sequence: TGTGCCAGCAGCCAAAGAGGGACTAGCGGGAGCACAGATACGCAGTATTTT. Protein sequence: CASSQRGTSGSTDTQYF. The V call is TRBV4-2, the J call TRBJ2-3; 12 nucleotides align to TRBD2. The germline V gene has CDR1 LGHNA and CDR2 YNFKEQ. The CDR3 totals 17 residues. Trimming cost V 2 bases and J 0 bases; bases outside gene matches: 3.

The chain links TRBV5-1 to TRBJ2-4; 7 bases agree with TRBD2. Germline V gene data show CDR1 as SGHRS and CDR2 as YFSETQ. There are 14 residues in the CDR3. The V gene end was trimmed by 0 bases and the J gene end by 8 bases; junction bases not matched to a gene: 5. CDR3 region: CASSLEGAGDIQYF. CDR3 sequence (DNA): TGCGCCAGCAGCTTGGAAGGGGCGGGGGACATTCAGTACTTC.

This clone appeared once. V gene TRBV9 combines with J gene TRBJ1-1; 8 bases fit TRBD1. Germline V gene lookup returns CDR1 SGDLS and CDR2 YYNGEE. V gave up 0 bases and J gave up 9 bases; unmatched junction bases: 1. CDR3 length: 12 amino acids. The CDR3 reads CASSVGTGKAFF. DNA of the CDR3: TGTGCCAGCAGCGTAGGGACAGGGAAAGCTTTCTTT.

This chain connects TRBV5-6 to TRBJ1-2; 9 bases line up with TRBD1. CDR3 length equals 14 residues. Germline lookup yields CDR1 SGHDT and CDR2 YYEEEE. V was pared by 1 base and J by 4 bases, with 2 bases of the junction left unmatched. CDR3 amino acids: CASSLRDRAYGYTF. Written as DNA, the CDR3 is TGTGCCAGCAGCTTGAGGGACAGGGCCTATGGCTACACCTTC.

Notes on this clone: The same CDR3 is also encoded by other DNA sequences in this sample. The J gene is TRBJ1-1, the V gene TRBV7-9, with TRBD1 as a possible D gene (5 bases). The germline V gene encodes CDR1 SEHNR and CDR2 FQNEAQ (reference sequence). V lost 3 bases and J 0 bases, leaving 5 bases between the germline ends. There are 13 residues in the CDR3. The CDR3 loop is CASSLDMNTEAFF. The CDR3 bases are TGTGCCAGCAGCTTGGACATGAACACTGAAGCTTTCTTT. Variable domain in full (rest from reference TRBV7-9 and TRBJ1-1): DTGVSQNPRHKITKRGQNVTFRCDPISEHNRLYWYRQTLGQGPEFLTYFQNEAQLEKSRLLSDRFSAERPKGSFSTLEIQRTEQGDSAMYLCASSLDMNTEAFFGQGTRLTVV.

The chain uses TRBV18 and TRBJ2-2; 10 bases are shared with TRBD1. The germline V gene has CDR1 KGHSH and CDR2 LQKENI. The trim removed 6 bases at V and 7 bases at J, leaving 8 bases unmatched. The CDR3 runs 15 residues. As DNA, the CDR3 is TGTGCCAGCTCCCCTCGACAGGGGGCTATCGGGGAGCTGTTTTTT. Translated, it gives CASSPRQGAIGELFF.

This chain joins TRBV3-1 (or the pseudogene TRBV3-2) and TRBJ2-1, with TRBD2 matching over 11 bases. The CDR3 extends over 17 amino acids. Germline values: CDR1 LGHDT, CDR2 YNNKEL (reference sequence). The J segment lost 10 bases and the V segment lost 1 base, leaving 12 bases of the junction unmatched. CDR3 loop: CASSQGTSGSGSWEQFF. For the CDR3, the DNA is TGTGCCAGCAGCCAAGGGACTAGCGGGTCTGGGTCGTGGGAGCAGTTCTTC.

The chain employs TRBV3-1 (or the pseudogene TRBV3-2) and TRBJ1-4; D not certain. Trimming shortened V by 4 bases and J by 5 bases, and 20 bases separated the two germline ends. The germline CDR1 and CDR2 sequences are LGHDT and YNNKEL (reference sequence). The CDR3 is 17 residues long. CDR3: CASSPRGRRPPNEKLFF. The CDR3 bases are TGTGCCAGCAGCCCCCGAGGCAGGCGGCCTCCGAATGAAAAACTGTTTTTT.

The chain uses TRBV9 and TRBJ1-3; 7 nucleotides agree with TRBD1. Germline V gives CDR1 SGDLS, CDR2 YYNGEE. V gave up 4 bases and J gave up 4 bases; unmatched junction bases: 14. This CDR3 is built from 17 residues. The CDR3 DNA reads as TGTGCCAGCAGCCCTTATAGACAGGGATTATACGGAAACACCATATATTTT. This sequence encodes CASSPYRQGLYGNTIYF.

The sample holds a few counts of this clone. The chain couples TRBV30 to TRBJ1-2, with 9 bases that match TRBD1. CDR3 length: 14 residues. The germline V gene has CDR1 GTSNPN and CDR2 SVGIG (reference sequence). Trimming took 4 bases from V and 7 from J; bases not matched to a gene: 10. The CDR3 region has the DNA TGTGCCTGGAATTCTGGGACAGGGAAAAGTGGCTACACCTTC. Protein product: CAWNSGTGKSGYTF.

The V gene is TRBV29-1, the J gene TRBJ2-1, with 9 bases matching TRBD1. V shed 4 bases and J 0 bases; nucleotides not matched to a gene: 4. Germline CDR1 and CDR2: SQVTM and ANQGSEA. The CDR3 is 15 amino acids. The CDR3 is CSVGQGENSYNEQFF. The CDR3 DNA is TGCAGCGTTGGACAGGGGGAGAACTCCTACAATGAGCAGTTCTTC.

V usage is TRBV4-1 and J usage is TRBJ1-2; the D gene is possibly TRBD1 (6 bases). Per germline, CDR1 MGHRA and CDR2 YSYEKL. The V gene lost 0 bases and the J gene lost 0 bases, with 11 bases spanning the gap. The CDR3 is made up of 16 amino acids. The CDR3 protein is CASSQDRDTSNYGYTF. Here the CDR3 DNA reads TGCGCCAGCAGCCAAGATCGGGACACTTCTAACTATGGCTACACCTTC.

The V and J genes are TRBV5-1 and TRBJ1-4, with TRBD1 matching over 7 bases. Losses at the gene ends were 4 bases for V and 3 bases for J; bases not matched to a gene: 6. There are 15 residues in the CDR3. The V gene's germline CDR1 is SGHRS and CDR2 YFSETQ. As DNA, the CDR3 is TGCGCCAGCAGCCCAACCAGGGGGTCTAATGAAAAACTGTTTTTT. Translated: CASSPTRGSNEKLFF.

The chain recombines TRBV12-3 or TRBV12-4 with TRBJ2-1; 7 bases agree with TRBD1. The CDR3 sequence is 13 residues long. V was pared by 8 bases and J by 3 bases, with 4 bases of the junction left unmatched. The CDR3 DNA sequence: TGTGCCAGCCGGGACAGCCTCTACAATGAGCAGTTCTTC. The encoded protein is CASRDSLYNEQFF.

CDR3 in DNA: TGCGCCAGCAGTGGGGCAGGGGGAAATCAGCCCCAGCATTTT. Translation gives CASSGAGGNQPQHF. The chain combines TRBV10-2 with TRBJ1-5; the match to TRBD1 covers 7 bases. Germline-derived CDR1 and CDR2 are WSHSY and SAAADI. The CDR3 runs to 14 residues. The V and J ends lost 4 bases and 4 bases, in that order; junction bases with no gene match: 4.

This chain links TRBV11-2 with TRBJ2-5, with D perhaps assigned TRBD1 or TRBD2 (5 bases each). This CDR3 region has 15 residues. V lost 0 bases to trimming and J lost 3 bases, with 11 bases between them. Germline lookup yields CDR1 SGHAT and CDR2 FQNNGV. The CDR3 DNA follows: TGTGCCAGCAGCTTAGAGGGCTTGGGGGAAGAGACCCAGTACTTC. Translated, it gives CASSLEGLGEETQYF.

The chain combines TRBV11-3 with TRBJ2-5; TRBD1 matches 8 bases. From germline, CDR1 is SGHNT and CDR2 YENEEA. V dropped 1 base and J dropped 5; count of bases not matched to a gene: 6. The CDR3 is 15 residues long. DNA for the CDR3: TGTGCCAGCAGCTTAGGGGGACGGGACAGGGAGACCCAGTACTTC. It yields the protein CASSLGGRDRETQYF.

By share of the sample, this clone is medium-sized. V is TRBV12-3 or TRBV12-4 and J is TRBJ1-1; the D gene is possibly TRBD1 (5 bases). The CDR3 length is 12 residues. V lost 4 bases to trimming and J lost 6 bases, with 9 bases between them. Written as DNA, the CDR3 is TGTGCCAGCAGTTATGGACAACCTGAAGCTTTCTTT. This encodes CASSYGQPEAFF.

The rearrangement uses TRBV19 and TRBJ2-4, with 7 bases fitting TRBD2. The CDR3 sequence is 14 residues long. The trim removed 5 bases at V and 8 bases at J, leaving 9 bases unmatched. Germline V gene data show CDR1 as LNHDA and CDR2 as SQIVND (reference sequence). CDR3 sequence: CASSRGSGRDIQYF. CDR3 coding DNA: TGTGCCAGTAGTCGCGGGAGCGGAAGGGACATTCAGTACTTC.

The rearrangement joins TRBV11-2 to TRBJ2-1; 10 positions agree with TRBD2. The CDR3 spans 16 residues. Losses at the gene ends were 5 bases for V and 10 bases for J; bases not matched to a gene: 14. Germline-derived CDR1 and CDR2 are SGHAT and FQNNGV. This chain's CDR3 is CASSRGWLAGVGEQFF. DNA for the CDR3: TGTGCCAGCAGCCGGGGCTGGCTAGCGGGAGTCGGGGAGCAGTTCTTC.

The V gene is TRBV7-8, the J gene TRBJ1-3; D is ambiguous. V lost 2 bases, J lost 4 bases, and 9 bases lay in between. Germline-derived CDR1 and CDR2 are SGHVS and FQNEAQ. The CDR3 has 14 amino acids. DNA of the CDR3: TGTGCCAGCAGCTTACCGGGTACAGGAAACACCATATATTTT. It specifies CASSLPGTGNTIYF.

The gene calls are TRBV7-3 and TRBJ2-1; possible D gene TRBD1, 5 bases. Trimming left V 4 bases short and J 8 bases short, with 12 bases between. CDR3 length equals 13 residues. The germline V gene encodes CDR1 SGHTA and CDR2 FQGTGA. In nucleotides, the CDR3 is TGTGCCAGCAGCTCCTCAGGGATGCATGAGCAGTTCTTC. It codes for CASSSSGMHEQFF. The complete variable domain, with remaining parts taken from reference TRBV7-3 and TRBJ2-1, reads GAGVSQTPSNKVTEKGKYVELRCDPISGHTALYWYRQSLGQGPEFLIYFQGTGAADDSGLPNDRFFAVRPEGSVSTLKIQRTERGDSAVYLCASSSSGMHEQFFGPGTRLTVL.

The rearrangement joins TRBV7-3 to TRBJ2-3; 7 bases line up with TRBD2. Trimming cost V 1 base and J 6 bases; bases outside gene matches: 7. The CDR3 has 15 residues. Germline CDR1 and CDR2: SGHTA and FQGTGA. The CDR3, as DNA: TGTGCCAGCAGCTTAATAGCGGGTGGTTCGGATACGCAGTATTTT. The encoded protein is CASSLIAGGSDTQYF.